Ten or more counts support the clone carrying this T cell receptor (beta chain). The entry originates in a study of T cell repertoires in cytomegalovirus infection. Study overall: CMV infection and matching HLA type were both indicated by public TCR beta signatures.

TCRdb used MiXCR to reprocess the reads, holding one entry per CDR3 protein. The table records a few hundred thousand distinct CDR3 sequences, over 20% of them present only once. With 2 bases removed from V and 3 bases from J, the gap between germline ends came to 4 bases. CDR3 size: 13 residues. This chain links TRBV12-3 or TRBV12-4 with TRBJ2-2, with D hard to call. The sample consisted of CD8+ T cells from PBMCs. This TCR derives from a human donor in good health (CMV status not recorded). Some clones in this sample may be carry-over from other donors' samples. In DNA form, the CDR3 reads TGTGCCAGCAGTTTAATGGACACCGGGGAGCTGTTTTTT. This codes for CASSLMDTGELFF.